This entry lists 29 T cell receptor beta chains sequenced from one sample in a study of shared clonotypes between healthy human individuals. Measured with immunoSEQ multiplex PCR; TCRdb has only the in-frame clones, and not every one. The table has 2 million to 2.5 million clones, 90% to 97% seen once. Material for sequencing was naive CD4+ T cells sorted from blood. Indicated subset: CD45RA+ positively selected. These receptors were collected from a man aged 18 to 30 in good health.

This clone has only one observation. The V call is TRBV27, the J call TRBJ2-3, with D perhaps matching TRBD2 (5 bases). This CDR3 has 14 residues. V was cut by 6 bases and J by 0 bases, with 10 bases left in between. Looked up from germline, CDR1 is MNHEY and CDR2 is SMNVEV (reference sequence). The CDR3 sequence: CASSPGESTDTQYF. The CDR3 DNA follows: TGTGCCAGCAGCCCCGGGGAGAGCACAGATACGCAGTATTTT.

In this sample, this clone turned up once. The chain is built from TRBV19 and TRBJ2-3; 16 positions match TRBD2. J gave up 10 bases and V 6 bases, and 16 bases lay outside the gene matches. Germline CDR1 and CDR2: LNHDA and SQIVND (reference sequence). The CDR3 is 18 amino acids. The CDR3 DNA is TGTGCCAGTAGCCTAGACTCCGGGACTAGCGGGAGGGTTCTCGCGCAGTATTTT. As protein: CASSLDSGTSGRVLAQYF. Supplemented by reference TRBV19 and TRBJ2-3, the full variable domain reads DGGITQSPKYLFRKEGQNVTLSCEQNLNHDAMYWYRQDPGQGLRLIYYSQIVNDFQKGDIAEGYSVSREKKESFPLTVTSAQKNPTAFYLCASSLDSGTSGRVLAQYFGPGTRLTVL.

V is TRBV9 and J is TRBJ2-1; TRBD1 matches at 8 bases. The germline gives CDR1 SGDLS, CDR2 YYNGEE. The V and J ends lost 3 bases and 3 bases, in that order; junction bases with no gene match: 5. The CDR3 is made up of 15 amino acids. In DNA, the CDR3 is TGTGCCAGCAGCGCCGACAGGGGAGGCTACAATGAGCAGTTCTTC. Its translation is CASSADRGGYNEQFF.

The CDR3 protein is CASSQIMTGVNTGELFF. Written as DNA, the CDR3 is TGCGCCAGCAGCCAGATAATGACAGGGGTTAACACCGGGGAGCTGTTTTTT. The V call is TRBV4-3, the J call TRBJ2-2; 8 nucleotides match TRBD1. The CDR3 loop spans 17 amino acids. Germline values: CDR1 LGHNA, CDR2 YSLEER. With V trimmed by 3 bases and J by 2 bases, 8 bases remained unmatched.

A note on this clone: The sample holds other DNA sequences that translate to the same CDR3. The chain recombines TRBV5-1 with TRBJ2-7; TRBD1 aligns across 8 bases. The CDR3 contains 15 residues. The V gene end was trimmed by 0 bases and the J gene end by 4 bases; junction bases not matched to a gene: 6. Per germline, CDR1 SGHRS and CDR2 YFSETQ. DNA of the CDR3: TGCGCCAGCAGCTTGGTGGCAGGGGGCTCTTACGAGCAGTACTTC. It yields the protein CASSLVAGGSYEQYF.

CDR3 sequence: CAISGTGTAFSGANVLTF. The CDR3 nucleotides are TGTGCCATCAGTGGGACCGGGACAGCGTTCTCTGGGGCCAACGTCCTGACTTTC. V gene TRBV10-3 combines with J gene TRBJ2-6; 7 nucleotides align to TRBD1. Trimming cost V 4 bases and J 0 bases; bases outside gene matches: 9. CDR3 length: 18 residues. Germline CDR1 and CDR2: ENHRY and SYGVKD.

V gene TRBV7-9 combines with J gene TRBJ1-1; D remains ambiguous. This CDR3 is built from 12 residues. V gave up 5 bases and J gave up 4 bases, with 8 bases separating them. Germline V gene data show CDR1 as SEHNR and CDR2 as FQNEAQ (reference sequence). CDR3 protein: CASSPVLTEAFF. The CDR3 region has the DNA TGTGCCAGCAGCCCAGTCCTCACTGAAGCTTTCTTT.

The gene calls are TRBV6-5 and TRBJ2-1; D is possibly TRBD2 (6 bases). The ends were cut back, 6 bases at V and 5 bases at J, with 17 bases in the middle. The CDR3 is 15 residues long. Germline CDR1 and CDR2: MNHEY and SVGAGI. The CDR3 region is CASSPNELANNEQFF. CDR3 sequence (DNA): TGTGCCAGCAGCCCCAACGAACTAGCCAACAATGAGCAGTTCTTC.

The V and J genes are TRBV2 and TRBJ2-5, with unresolved D. The CDR3 totals 14 residues. V was shortened by 7 bases and J by 2 bases, with 14 bases between the two germline ends. Germline assignment: CDR1 SNHLY and CDR2 FYNNEI. The CDR3 reads CASTVLGPQETQYF. The CDR3 bases are TGTGCCAGCACCGTTCTCGGCCCTCAAGAGACCCAGTACTTC.

In the case of this clone: This specimen includes other DNA sequences encoding the same CDR3. CDR3 coding DNA: TGTGCCAGCTCCCCTGAGAACTATGGCTACACCTTC. Residues: CASSPENYGYTF. V and J are TRBV18 and TRBJ1-2; D gene uncertain. This CDR3 comprises 12 residues. The V gene's germline CDR1 is KGHSH and CDR2 LQKENI. The ends were cut back, 6 bases at V and 2 bases at J, with 7 bases in the middle.

This chain connects TRBV7-8 to TRBJ2-5; the match to TRBD2 covers 9 bases. Germline V gene lookup returns CDR1 SGHVS and CDR2 FQNEAQ. The trim removed 10 bases at V and 2 bases at J, leaving 17 bases unmatched. This CDR3 contains 17 residues. DNA of the CDR3: TGTGCCACCACGGCTAGGAGCGGGGGGCCCTCTCAAGAGACCCAGTACTTC. This codes for CATTARSGGPSQETQYF.

This clone was seen just once. The chain carries TRBV11-2 and TRBJ2-6; 8 bases line up with TRBD2. The germline CDR1 and CDR2 sequences are SGHAT and FQNNGV. J gave up 2 bases and V 5 bases, and 2 bases lay outside the gene matches. This CDR3 is built from 15 residues. CDR3 nucleotide sequence: TGTGCCAGCAGCCGCGGGGGGCCTGGGGCCAACGTCCTGACTTTC. This sequence encodes CASSRGGPGANVLTF.

The V and J genes are TRBV7-8 and TRBJ2-7, with 10 positions matching TRBD1. Germline lookup yields CDR1 SGHVS and CDR2 FQNEAQ. This CDR3 has 15 amino acids. The V gene end was trimmed by 5 bases and the J gene end by 2 bases; junction bases not matched to a gene: 6. DNA of the CDR3: TGTGCCAGCAGCACCGGGACAGGGGCCCCCTACGAGCAGTACTTC. Translation gives CASSTGTGAPYEQYF.

The sample holds one count of this clone. The J gene is TRBJ2-6, the V gene TRBV11-2; no clear D gene. CDR1 is SGHAT, CDR2 FQNNGV, per germline. This CDR3 spans 15 amino acids. The V and J ends lost 4 bases and 2 bases respectively, with 9 bases between them. CDR3 nucleotides: TGTGCCAGCAGCTCTCCTCGAGCTGGGGCCAACGTCCTGACTTTC. Encoded protein: CASSSPRAGANVLTF.

This clone was seen once. CDR3 sequence: CAIGGGPGGETQYF. CDR3 nucleotide sequence: TGTGCCATCGGTGGGGGACCGGGGGGCGAGACCCAGTACTTC. The chain recombines TRBV10-3 with TRBJ2-5; a weak D match, TRBD2 (7 bases). CDR1 and CDR2 (germline): ENHRY, SYGVKD. Trimming removed 8 bases at V and 5 bases at J, with 18 bases between. The CDR3 contains 14 residues.

The chain is built from TRBV7-2 and TRBJ2-5; D call uncertain. The CDR3 runs 13 residues. Trimming pared 3 bases from V and 4 bases from J, leaving 9 bases between. Germline V gives CDR1 SGHTA, CDR2 FQGNSA. CDR3 DNA: TGTGCCAGCAGCTTGAACCCAGGAGAGACCCAGTACTTC. Its protein product is CASSLNPGETQYF.

The rearrangement joins TRBV6-1 to TRBJ1-2; the D is unclear. Germline CDR1 is MNHNS and CDR2 is SASEGT. V was pared by 11 bases and J by 2 bases, with 18 bases between. The CDR3 runs to 14 residues. The CDR3 sequence: CAGSSGMGNYGYTF. As DNA, the CDR3 is TGTGCCGGATCTTCAGGTATGGGGAACTATGGCTACACCTTC.

The chain employs TRBV7-9 and TRBJ2-7; 12 nucleotides align to TRBD2. The ends lost 5 bases at V and 6 bases at J; junction bases unmatched: 14. Germline V CDR1 and CDR2: SEHNR, FQNEAQ (reference sequence). The CDR3 runs to 17 residues. The CDR3 DNA reads as TGTGCCAGCAGCCCCCCCGAGAGACTAGCGGGGGAGGGCGAGCAGTACTTC. As protein: CASSPPERLAGEGEQYF.

V usage is TRBV10-3 and J usage is TRBJ2-2, with a weak D call TRBD1 (6 bases). Trimming took 6 bases from V and 3 from J, leaving 11 bases between them. The CDR3 length is 14 residues. Germline V gene lookup returns CDR1 ENHRY and CDR2 SYGVKD. CDR3 amino acids: CAIRGTLDTGELFF. CDR3 bases: TGTGCCATCAGAGGGACATTGGACACCGGGGAGCTGTTTTTT.

Concerning this clone itself: At the DNA level, this CDR3 is encoded by other sequences in the same sample as well. The chain couples TRBV6-6 to TRBJ1-1; D gene uncertain. Germline V gene lookup returns CDR1 MNHNY and CDR2 SVGAGI (reference sequence). V was clipped by 2 bases and J by 1 base, with 8 bases between them. This CDR3 spans 14 amino acids. The CDR3 sequence: CASSYLGENTEAFF. CDR3 DNA: TGTGCCAGCAGTTACCTCGGGGAGAACACTGAAGCTTTCTTT.

The J gene is TRBJ2-3, the V gene TRBV28, with D perhaps being TRBD1 or TRBD2 (5 bases each). Per the germline V gene, CDR1 is MDHEN and CDR2 is SYDVKM. The germline V and J ends were trimmed by 11 bases and 4 bases, with 16 bases remaining between them. The CDR3 contains 13 residues. In nucleotides, the CDR3 is TGTGCCTGGGGTGGGGGTTTATCAGATACGCAGTATTTT. This sequence encodes CAWGGGLSDTQYF.

The chain has TRBV30 and TRBJ1-2; TRBD1 matches 8 bases. The trim removed 3 bases at V and 8 bases at J, leaving 14 bases unmatched. CDR1 is GTSNPN and CDR2 is SVGIG in the germline V gene (reference sequence). The CDR3 length is 15 residues. In DNA, the CDR3 is TGTGCCTGGAGCCCACGAGGGGGACAGGTCGACGGCTACACCTTC. Protein sequence: CAWSPRGGQVDGYTF.

About this clone: A single base separates this from a much larger clone, so it may be a read error. This same CDR3 is encoded by further DNA sequences in the sample. The rearrangement links TRBV9 to TRBJ2-3, with D unclear. Germline CDR1 and CDR2: SGDLS and YYNGEE. Trimming removed 5 bases from V and 2 bases from J, with 3 bases in between. This CDR3 comprises 11 residues. CDR3 protein: CASSSTDTQYF. As DNA, the CDR3 is TGTGCCAGCAGTTCCACAGATACGCAGTATTTT.

V and J are TRBV30 and TRBJ1-2; D is unresolved. The CDR3 contains 14 residues. The V and J ends lost 0 bases and 3 bases respectively, with 11 bases between them. Germline V CDR1 and CDR2: GTSNPN, SVGIG (reference sequence). CDR3 region: CAWSVYVRDYGYTF. CDR3 coding DNA: TGTGCCTGGAGTGTTTACGTCCGTGACTATGGCTACACCTTC.

J is TRBJ2-7 and V is TRBV2; D not resolved. This CDR3 is built from 13 residues. CDR1 and CDR2 (germline): SNHLY, FYNNEI. V was trimmed by 7 bases and J by 2 bases, leaving 12 bases between them. CDR3 sequence: CASMGRFAYEQYF. CDR3 DNA: TGTGCCAGCATGGGCAGATTCGCCTACGAGCAGTACTTC.

As regards this clone: Its ends do not fully match the called genes, so a read error is possible. This chain connects TRBV7-7 to TRBJ2-7, with TRBD1 matching over 8 bases. The V gene's germline CDR1 is SSHAT and CDR2 FNYEAQ (reference sequence). The CDR3 runs to 15 residues. Written as DNA, the CDR3 is TGTGCTAGCAGCTTAGGGCAGGGGGCTAATAGTAAGCAGTACTTC. Translation gives CASSLGQGANSKQYF.

This clone has just one count. CDR3 sequence (DNA): TGTGCCAGCAGTTACTCGTCAGGCCACGAGCAGTACTTC. It translates to CASSYSSGHEQYF. The gene calls are TRBV6-5 and TRBJ2-7; no clear D. Germline-derived CDR1 and CDR2 are MNHEY and SVGAGI. Trimming stripped 0 bases from V and 5 bases from J, with 8 bases between. The CDR3 is made up of 13 amino acids.

V is TRBV6-1 and J is TRBJ1-5, with D possibly being TRBD1 (5 bases). CDR1 and CDR2 from the germline V gene are MNHNS and SASEGT. Trimming removed 2 bases at V and 6 bases at J, with 14 bases between. This CDR3 has 15 amino acids. CDR3 protein: CASSEQSGAGQPQHF. In nucleotides, the CDR3 is TGTGCCAGCAGTGAACAAAGTGGGGCAGGTCAGCCCCAGCATTTT.

The DNA for the CDR3 is TGTGCCAGCAGTGATCAATTTACAGATACGCAGTATTTT. Translation: CASSDQFTDTQYF. This chain connects TRBV6-1 to TRBJ2-3; D is unclear. V was clipped by 3 bases and J by 3 bases, with 7 bases between them. The CDR3 has 13 amino acids. Germline CDR1 MNHNS, CDR2 SASEGT.